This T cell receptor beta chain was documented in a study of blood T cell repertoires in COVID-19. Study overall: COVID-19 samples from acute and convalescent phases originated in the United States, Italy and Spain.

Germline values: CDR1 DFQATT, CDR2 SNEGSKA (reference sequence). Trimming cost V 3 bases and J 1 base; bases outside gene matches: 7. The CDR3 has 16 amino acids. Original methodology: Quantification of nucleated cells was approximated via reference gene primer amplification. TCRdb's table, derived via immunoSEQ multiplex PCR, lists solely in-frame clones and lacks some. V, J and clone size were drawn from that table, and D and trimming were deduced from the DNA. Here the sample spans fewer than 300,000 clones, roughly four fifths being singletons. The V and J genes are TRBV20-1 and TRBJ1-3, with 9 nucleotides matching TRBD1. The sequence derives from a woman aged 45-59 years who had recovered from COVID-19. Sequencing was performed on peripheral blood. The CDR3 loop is CSASRSDRGSGNTIYF. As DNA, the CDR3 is TGCAGTGCTAGTCGCTCGGACAGGGGTTCTGGAAACACCATATATTTT.